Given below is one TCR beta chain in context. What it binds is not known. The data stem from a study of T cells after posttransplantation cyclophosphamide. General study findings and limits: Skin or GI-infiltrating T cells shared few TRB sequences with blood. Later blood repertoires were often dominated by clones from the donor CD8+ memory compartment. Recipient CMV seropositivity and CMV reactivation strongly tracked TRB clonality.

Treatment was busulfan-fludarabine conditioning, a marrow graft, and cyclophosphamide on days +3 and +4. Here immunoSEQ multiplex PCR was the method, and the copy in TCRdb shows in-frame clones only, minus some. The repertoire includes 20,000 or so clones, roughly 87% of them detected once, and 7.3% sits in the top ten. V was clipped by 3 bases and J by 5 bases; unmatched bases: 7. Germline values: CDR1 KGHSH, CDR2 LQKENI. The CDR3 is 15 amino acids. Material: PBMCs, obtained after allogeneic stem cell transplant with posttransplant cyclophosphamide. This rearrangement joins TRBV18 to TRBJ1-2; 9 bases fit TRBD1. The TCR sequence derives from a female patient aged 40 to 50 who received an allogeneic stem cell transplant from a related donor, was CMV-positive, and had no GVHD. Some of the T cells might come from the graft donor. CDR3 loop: CASSPLRQGEYGYTF. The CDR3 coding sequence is TGTGCCAGCTCACCTCTACGACAGGGGGAGTATGGCTACACCTTC.